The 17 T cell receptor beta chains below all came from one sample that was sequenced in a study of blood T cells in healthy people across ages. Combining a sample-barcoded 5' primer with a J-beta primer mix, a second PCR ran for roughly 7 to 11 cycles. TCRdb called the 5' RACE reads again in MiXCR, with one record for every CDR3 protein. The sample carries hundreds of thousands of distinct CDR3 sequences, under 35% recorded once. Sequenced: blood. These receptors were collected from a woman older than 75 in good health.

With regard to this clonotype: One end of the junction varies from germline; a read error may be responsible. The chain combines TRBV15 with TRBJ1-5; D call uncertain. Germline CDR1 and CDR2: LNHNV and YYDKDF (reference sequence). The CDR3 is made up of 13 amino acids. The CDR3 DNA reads TGTGCCACCATAGAGGGTTTGAATCACCCCCAGCATTTT. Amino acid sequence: CATIEGLNHPQHF.

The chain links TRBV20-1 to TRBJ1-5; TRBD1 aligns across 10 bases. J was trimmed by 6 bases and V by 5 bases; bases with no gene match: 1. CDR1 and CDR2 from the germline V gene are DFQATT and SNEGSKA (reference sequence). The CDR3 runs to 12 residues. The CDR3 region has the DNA TGCAGTGCTGGACAGGGGGTTCAGCCCCAGCATTTT. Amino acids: CSAGQGVQPQHF.

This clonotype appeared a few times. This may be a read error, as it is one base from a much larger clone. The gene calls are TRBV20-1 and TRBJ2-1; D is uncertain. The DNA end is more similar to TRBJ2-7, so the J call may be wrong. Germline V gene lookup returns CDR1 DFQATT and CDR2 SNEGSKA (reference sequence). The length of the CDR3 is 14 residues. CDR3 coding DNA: TGCAGTGCTAGAGATTCCCTAGTCTACAATGAGCAGTACTTC. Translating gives CSARDSLVYNEQYF.

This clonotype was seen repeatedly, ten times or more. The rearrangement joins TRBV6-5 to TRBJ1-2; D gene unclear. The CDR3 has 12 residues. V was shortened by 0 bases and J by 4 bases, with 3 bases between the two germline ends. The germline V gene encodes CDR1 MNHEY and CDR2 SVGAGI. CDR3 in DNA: TGTGCCAGCAGTTACTCGGGCTATGGCTACACCTTC. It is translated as CASSYSGYGYTF.

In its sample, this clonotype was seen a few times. The CDR3 is CASSKVGQGHASYTF. CDR3 nucleotide sequence: TGCGCCAGCTCGAAAGTGGGACAGGGCCATGCTAGCTACACCTTC. The chain links TRBV10-1 to TRBJ1-2; 9 bases line up with TRBD1. This CDR3 has 15 amino acids. With 8 bases clipped from V and 9 bases from J, the junction kept 16 bases outside the gene matches. Germline CDR1 is WNHNN and CDR2 is SYGVQD (reference sequence).

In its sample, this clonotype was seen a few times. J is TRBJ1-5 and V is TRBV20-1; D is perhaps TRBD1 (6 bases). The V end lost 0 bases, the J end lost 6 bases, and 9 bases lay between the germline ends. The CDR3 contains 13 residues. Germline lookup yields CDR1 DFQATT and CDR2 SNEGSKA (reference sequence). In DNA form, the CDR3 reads TGCAGTGCTAGAGAACACAGGGCTCAGCCCCAGCATTTT. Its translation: CSAREHRAQPQHF.

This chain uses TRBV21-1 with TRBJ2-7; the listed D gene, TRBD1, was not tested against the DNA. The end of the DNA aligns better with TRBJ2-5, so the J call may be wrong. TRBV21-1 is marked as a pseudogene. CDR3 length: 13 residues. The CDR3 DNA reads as TGTGCCAACAGAGACGAGGGGGTGGAGACCCAGTACTTC. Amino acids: CANRDEGVETQYF.

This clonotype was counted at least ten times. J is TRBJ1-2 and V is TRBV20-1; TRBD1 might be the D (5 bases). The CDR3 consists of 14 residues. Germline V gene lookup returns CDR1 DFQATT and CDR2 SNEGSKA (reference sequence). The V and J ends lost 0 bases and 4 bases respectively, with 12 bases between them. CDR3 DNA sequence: TGCAGTGCTAGAGAGCAGGGCTCTAGCTATGGCTACACCTTC. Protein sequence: CSAREQGSSYGYTF.

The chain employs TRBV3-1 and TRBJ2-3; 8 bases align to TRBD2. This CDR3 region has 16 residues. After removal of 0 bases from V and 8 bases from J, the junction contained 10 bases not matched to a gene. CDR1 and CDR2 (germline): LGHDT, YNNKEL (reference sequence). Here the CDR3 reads CASSQDNSGRRGTQYF. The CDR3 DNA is TGTGCCAGCAGCCAAGATAACAGCGGGAGAAGGGGTACGCAGTATTTT.

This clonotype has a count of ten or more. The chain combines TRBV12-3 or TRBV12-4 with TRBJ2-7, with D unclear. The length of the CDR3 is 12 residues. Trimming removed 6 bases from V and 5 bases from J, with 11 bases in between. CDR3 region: CASSQLPNEQYF. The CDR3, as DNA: TGTGCCAGCAGCCAATTACCCAACGAGCAGTACTTC.

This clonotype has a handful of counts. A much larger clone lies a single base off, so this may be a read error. The CDR3 sequence: CAIRDGLGADTQYF. For the CDR3, the DNA is TGTGCCATCAGGGACGGGCTAGGGGCAGATACGCAGTATTTT. The rearrangement links TRBV10-3 to TRBJ2-3, with a weak D call TRBD1 (5 bases). The CDR3 has 14 amino acids. Germline CDR1 and CDR2: ENHRY and SYGVKD. The V and J ends lost 6 bases and 4 bases respectively, with 14 bases between them.

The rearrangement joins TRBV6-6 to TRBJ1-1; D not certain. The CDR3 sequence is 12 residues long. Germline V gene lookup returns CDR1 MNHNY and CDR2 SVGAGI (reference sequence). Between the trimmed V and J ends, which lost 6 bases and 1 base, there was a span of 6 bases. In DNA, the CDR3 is TGTGCCAGCAGACCAGCGAACACTGAAGCTTTCTTT. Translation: CASRPANTEAFF.

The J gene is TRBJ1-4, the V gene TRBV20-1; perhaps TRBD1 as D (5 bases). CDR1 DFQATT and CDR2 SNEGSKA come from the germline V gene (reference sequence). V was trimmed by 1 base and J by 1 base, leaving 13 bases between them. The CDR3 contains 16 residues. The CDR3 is CSARGGVRGTNEKLFF. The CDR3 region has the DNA TGCAGTGCTAGAGGGGGGGTGAGGGGAACTAATGAAAAACTGTTTTTT.

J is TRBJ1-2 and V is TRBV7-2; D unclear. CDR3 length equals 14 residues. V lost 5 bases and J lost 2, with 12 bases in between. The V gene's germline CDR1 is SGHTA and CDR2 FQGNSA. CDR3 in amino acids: CASSPPGKNYGYTF. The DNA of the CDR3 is TGTGCCAGCAGCCCCCCCGGGAAAAACTATGGCTACACCTTC.

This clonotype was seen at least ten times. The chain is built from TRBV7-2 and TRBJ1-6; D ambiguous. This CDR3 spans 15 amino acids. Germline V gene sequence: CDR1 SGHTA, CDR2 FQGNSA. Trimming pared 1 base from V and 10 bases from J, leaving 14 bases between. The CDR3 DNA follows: TGTGCCAGCAGCTTAGGCGGGGTATTTGGCTCACCCCTCCACTTT. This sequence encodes CASSLGGVFGSPLHF.

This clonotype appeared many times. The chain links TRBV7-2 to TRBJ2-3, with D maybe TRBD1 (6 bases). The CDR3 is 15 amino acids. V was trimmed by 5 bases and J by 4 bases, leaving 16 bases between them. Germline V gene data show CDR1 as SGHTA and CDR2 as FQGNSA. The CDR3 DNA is TGTGCCAGCAGCCTTACAGGGAGTATCGCAGATACGCAGTATTTT. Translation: CASSLTGSIADTQYF.

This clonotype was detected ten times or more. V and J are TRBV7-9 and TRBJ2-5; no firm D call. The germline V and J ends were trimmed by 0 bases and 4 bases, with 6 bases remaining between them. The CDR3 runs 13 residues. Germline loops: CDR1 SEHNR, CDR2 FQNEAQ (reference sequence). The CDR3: CASSLATTETQYF. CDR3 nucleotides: TGTGCCAGCAGCTTAGCTACTACAGAGACCCAGTACTTC.